Each of the 29 T cell receptor beta chains below was sequenced from the same sample in a study of T cell responses to AZD1222 COVID-19 vaccine. Libraries were prepared by immunoSEQ multiplex PCR; TCRdb keeps only in-frame clonotypes and omits some of them. The sample records 150,000 to 200,000 clones, approximately 87% being singletons. The sequencing here drew on peripheral blood, taken on day 0 of MenACWY control vaccination. The receptors here all came from an adult in good health.

The chain recombines TRBV12-3 or TRBV12-4 with TRBJ1-5; D not certain. The CDR3 is 12 residues long. Trimming cost V 1 base and J 8 bases, with 6 bases left between them. CDR3 DNA: TGTGCCAGCAGTTTAGAACGGGAGCCCCAGCATTTT. The encoded protein is CASSLEREPQHF.

V is TRBV6-5 and J is TRBJ2-1; 7 bases line up with TRBD1. Looked up from germline, CDR1 is MNHEY and CDR2 is SVGAGI. The CDR3 covers 16 residues. The V gene end was trimmed by 4 bases and the J gene end by 6 bases; junction bases not matched to a gene: 12. The CDR3 nucleotides read TGTGCCAGCAGTTCCCTCACAGGGGTCGGTGTCAATGAGCAGTTCTTC. Protein: CASSSLTGVGVNEQFF.

This clone was seen more than once but under ten times. The CDR3 DNA reads TGTGCCAGCAGCCAAGAAAACGGACAGGGGTACGAGCAGTACTTC. Translation: CASSQENGQGYEQYF. The chain employs TRBV4-2 and TRBJ2-7; 9 bases align to TRBD1. This CDR3 contains 15 residues. Germline loops: CDR1 LGHNA, CDR2 YNFKEQ. The V gene end was trimmed by 0 bases and the J gene end by 4 bases; junction bases not matched to a gene: 4.

The chain uses TRBV9 and TRBJ1-5; a weak D match, TRBD1 (5 bases). The germline CDR1 and CDR2 sequences are SGDLS and YYNGEE. This CDR3 region has 14 residues. Trimming left V 0 bases short and J 4 bases short, with 8 bases between. The CDR3 region is CASSVGGVNQPQHF. CDR3 DNA: TGTGCCAGCAGCGTAGGAGGGGTAAATCAGCCCCAGCATTTT.

This sequence joins TRBV10-3 and TRBJ1-1; D is possibly TRBD1 (6 bases). Trimming took off 4 bases at V and 1 base at J, with 13 bases between the two ends. Germline V gene data show CDR1 as ENHRY and CDR2 as SYGVKD. This CDR3 region has 15 residues. The CDR3 nucleotides read TGTGCCATCAGTGCTCACAGGGAGGGGAACACTGAAGCTTTCTTT. Protein product: CAISAHREGNTEAFF.

The J gene is TRBJ2-7, the V gene TRBV30, with D unresolved. The CDR3 contains 16 residues. V lost 2 bases and J lost 5, with 22 bases in between. Germline V CDR1 and CDR2: GTSNPN, SVGIG (reference sequence). Here the CDR3 DNA reads TGTGCCTGGAGTATTGGGTCTCTGGTGGGAAAAGACGAGCAGTACTTC. Residues: CAWSIGSLVGKDEQYF. The whole variable domain, filled in from reference TRBV30 and TRBJ2-7, reads SQTIHQWPATLVQPVGSPLSLECTVEGTSNPNLYWYRQAAGRGLQLLFYSVGIGQISSEVPQNLSASRPQDRQFILSSKKLLLSDSGFYLCAWSIGSLVGKDEQYFGPGTRLTVT.

The J gene is TRBJ2-7, the V gene TRBV18, with 9 bases fitting TRBD1. V was clipped by 5 bases and J by 2 bases; unmatched bases: 7. This CDR3 has 15 amino acids. Germline CDR1 is KGHSH and CDR2 is LQKENI. The CDR3 region has the DNA TGTGCCAGCTCAGAAGGGACAGGGACTGCCTACGAGCAGTACTTC. This gives the protein CASSEGTGTAYEQYF. Variable domain in full (rest from reference TRBV18 and TRBJ2-7): NAGVMQNPRHLVRRRGQEARLRCSPMKGHSHVYWYRQLPEEGLKFMVYLQKENIIDESGMPKERFSAEFPKEGPSILRIQQVVRGDSAAYFCASSEGTGTAYEQYFGPGTRLTVT.

This rearrangement joins TRBV19 to TRBJ2-2; D might be TRBD1 (5 bases). This CDR3 has 12 residues. V was cut by 7 bases and J by 3 bases, with 6 bases left in between. Germline CDR1 is LNHDA and CDR2 is SQIVND (reference sequence). CDR3 nucleotide sequence: TGTGCCAGTATCAGGGACACCGGGGAGCTGTTTTTT. This sequence encodes CASIRDTGELFF.

The chain joins TRBV19 to TRBJ1-1, with TRBD1 matching over 10 bases. The CDR3 length is 16 residues. In germline, CDR1 is LNHDA, CDR2 SQIVND (reference sequence). The ends lost 8 bases at V and 1 base at J; junction bases unmatched: 10. The CDR3 here is CASSDRGQGENTEAFF. For the CDR3, the DNA is TGTGCCAGTTCCGACAGGGGGCAGGGAGAGAACACTGAAGCTTTCTTT.

This rearrangement joins TRBV30 to TRBJ1-4; D remains ambiguous. The V gene's germline CDR1 is GTSNPN and CDR2 SVGIG (reference sequence). The CDR3 is made up of 15 amino acids. Trimming removed 2 bases at V and 7 bases at J, with 17 bases between. The CDR3 DNA is TGTGCCTGGAGTTTGGACCTAATCGCGGGTGAAAAACTGTTTTTT. Translated, it gives CAWSLDLIAGEKLFF.

This sequence joins TRBV29-1 and TRBJ2-1; a possible D gene is TRBD1 (6 bases). In germline, CDR1 is SQVTM, CDR2 ANQGSEA. The V and J ends lost 3 bases and 7 bases respectively, with 13 bases between them. The CDR3 has 13 residues. CDR3 region: CSVEGLRGNEQFF. For the CDR3, the DNA is TGCAGCGTTGAGGGCCTTAGGGGGAATGAGCAGTTCTTC.

This chain joins TRBV28 and TRBJ1-5, with D unclear. CDR3 length: 16 amino acids. V dropped 4 bases and J dropped 3 bases, with 16 bases sitting between them. Germline V CDR1 and CDR2: MDHEN, SYDVKM. The CDR3 sequence is CASSSPRRPYNQPQHF. The CDR3 DNA reads TGTGCCAGCAGTTCTCCCCGCAGACCCTACAATCAGCCCCAGCATTTT. The full variable domain, with the rest looked up from reference TRBV28 and TRBJ1-5, is DVKVTQSSRYLVKRTGEKVFLECVQDMDHENMFWYRQDPGLGLRLIYFSYDVKMKEKGDIPEGYSVSREKKERFSLILESASTNQTSMYLCASSSPRRPYNQPQHFGDGTRLSIL.

The chain is built from TRBV4-2 and TRBJ2-7; 11 nucleotides line up with TRBD1. Trimming cost V 0 bases and J 3 bases; bases outside gene matches: 4. Looked up from germline, CDR1 is LGHNA and CDR2 is YNFKEQ. The CDR3 is made up of 16 amino acids. DNA of the CDR3: TGTGCCAGCAGCCAAGACTGGGACAGGGGGTACTACGAGCAGTACTTC. Translated: CASSQDWDRGYYEQYF.

The chain links TRBV9 to TRBJ1-3; 8 bases are shared with TRBD1. This CDR3 has 14 amino acids. Germline CDR1 and CDR2: SGDLS and YYNGEE. V lost 2 bases, J lost 2 bases, and 0 bases stayed unmatched. The CDR3 bases are TGTGCCAGCAGCGTGACAGGGGCTGGAAACACCATATATTTT. Its protein is CASSVTGAGNTIYF.

This chain joins TRBV7-9 and TRBJ2-3; TRBD2 is a possible D gene (6 bases). The CDR3 is 15 amino acids. Germline V gene lookup returns CDR1 SEHNR and CDR2 FQNEAQ (reference sequence). The V gene lost 1 base and the J gene lost 3 bases, with 11 bases spanning the gap. For the CDR3, the DNA is TGTGCCAGCAGCTTAGTGGGAGGCCCTACAGATACGCAGTATTTT. This codes for CASSLVGGPTDTQYF.

The CDR3 nucleotides read TGTGCCAGCAGCCAAGATGGGAGGGGACAGCGTGAGCAGTTCTTC. Its protein is CASSQDGRGQREQFF. The V gene is TRBV3-1 (or the pseudogene TRBV3-2), the J gene TRBJ2-1; D might be TRBD1 or TRBD2, each matching 7 bases. The CDR3 totals 15 residues. Germline V gene data show CDR1 as LGHDT and CDR2 as YNNKEL (reference sequence). The V end lost 0 bases, the J end lost 9 bases, and 15 bases lay between the germline ends.

The chain links TRBV25-1 to TRBJ1-6; 8 nucleotides align to TRBD1. Germline assignment: CDR1 MGHDK and CDR2 SYGVNS. The CDR3 is made up of 15 amino acids. V was pared by 6 bases and J by 8 bases, with 9 bases of the junction left unmatched. The CDR3 spells CASSENRGWDSPLHF. DNA for the CDR3: TGTGCCAGCAGCGAGAACAGGGGGTGGGATTCACCCCTCCACTTT.

This chain links TRBV27 with TRBJ1-1; TRBD1 might be the D (6 bases). The germline V gene has CDR1 MNHEY and CDR2 SMNVEV (reference sequence). The CDR3 length is 14 residues. V was clipped by 6 bases and J by 3 bases, with 14 bases between them. The DNA of the CDR3 is TGTGCCAGCAGAAACAGGGATGATCACACTGAAGCTTTCTTT. Encoded protein: CASRNRDDHTEAFF.

This clone has just one count. CDR3 nucleotides: TGTGCCAGCGAAGACAGGTCCTCCTACGAGCAGTACTTC. This encodes CASEDRSSYEQYF. This sequence joins TRBV7-9 and TRBJ2-7; TRBD1 is a possible D gene (6 bases). Germline CDR1 SEHNR, CDR2 FQNEAQ (reference sequence). This CDR3 contains 13 residues. V shed 8 bases and J shed 0 bases, with 11 bases lying between them.

The V gene is TRBV19, the J gene TRBJ2-4; 9 bases fit TRBD1. CDR1 is LNHDA, CDR2 SQIVND, per germline (reference sequence). The CDR3 consists of 16 residues. J was trimmed by 12 bases and V by 0 bases; bases with no gene match: 12. The CDR3 bases are TGTGCCAGTAGTATAGATTCGGGGACAGGGTCCTATAATCAGTACTTC. It yields the protein CASSIDSGTGSYNQYF.

This CDR3 reads CASSLGPMNGEQYF. CDR3 DNA: TGTGCCAGCAGCTTAGGCCCCATGAACGGCGAGCAGTACTTC. This chain connects TRBV7-2 to TRBJ2-7; unclear D gene. The CDR3 sequence is 14 residues long. Germline-derived CDR1 and CDR2 are SGHTA and FQGNSA. Trimming left V 1 base short and J 6 bases short, with 13 bases between. Full variable domain (outside the CDR3, taken from reference TRBV7-2 and TRBJ2-7): GAGVSQSPSNKVTEKGKDVELRCDPISGHTALYWYRQSLGQGLEFLIYFQGNSAPDKSGLPSDRFSAERTGGSVSTLTIQRTQQEDSAVYLCASSLGPMNGEQYFGPGTRLTVT.

The rearrangement links TRBV28 to TRBJ2-1; 9 bases agree with TRBD2. This CDR3 is 15 amino acids long. CDR1 and CDR2 from the germline V gene are MDHEN and SYDVKM. V dropped 3 bases and J dropped 5; count of bases not matched to a gene: 5. CDR3 loop: CASSFSTSGNNEQFF. The CDR3 DNA follows: TGTGCCAGCAGTTTCTCGACTAGCGGTAACAATGAGCAGTTCTTC.

The chain combines TRBV6-5 with TRBJ2-7, with unresolved D. Trimming stripped 5 bases from V and 2 bases from J, with 16 bases between. The CDR3 spans 15 residues. Germline V gene sequence: CDR1 MNHEY, CDR2 SVGAGI. The CDR3 sequence: CASSHPNKPPYEQYF. In DNA, the CDR3 is TGTGCCAGCAGTCACCCAAATAAGCCCCCCTACGAGCAGTACTTC.

The chain carries TRBV7-9 and TRBJ1-3; a possible D gene is TRBD1 (6 bases). V was shortened by 1 base and J by 1 base, with 8 bases between the two germline ends. This CDR3 region has 15 residues. Germline V gene data show CDR1 as SEHNR and CDR2 as FQNEAQ (reference sequence). CDR3 protein: CASSLEGGSGNTIYF. As DNA, the CDR3 is TGTGCCAGCAGCTTAGAGGGGGGTTCTGGAAACACCATATATTTT.

The chain joins TRBV27 to TRBJ2-1; no clear D. The CDR3 has 13 residues. From germline, CDR1 is MNHEY and CDR2 SMNVEV (reference sequence). The V end was cut by 6 bases, the J end by 4 bases, with 10 bases between. The CDR3 DNA follows: TGTGCCAGCAGCCGGACGGAATACAATGAGCAGTTCTTC. Amino acids: CASSRTEYNEQFF.

This clone was detected only a few times. This chain links TRBV27 with TRBJ2-1, with 10 bases fitting TRBD1. Germline V gives CDR1 MNHEY, CDR2 SMNVEV (reference sequence). The CDR3 has 14 amino acids. V lost 2 bases to trimming and J lost 6 bases; unmatched junction nucleotides: 1. The CDR3 nucleotides read TGTGCCAGCAGTTTAGGACAGGGGGGCAATGAGCAGTTCTTC. This codes for CASSLGQGGNEQFF.

The chain is built from TRBV14 and TRBJ2-7; D is ambiguous. Germline V gene sequence: CDR1 SGHDN, CDR2 FVKESK. The CDR3 runs to 11 residues. The V end lost 1 base, the J end lost 6 bases, and 4 bases lay between the germline ends. Written as DNA, the CDR3 is TGTGCCAGCAGCCAAGCGGTCGAGCAGTACTTC. It yields the protein CASSQAVEQYF.

CDR3 region: CSFHSGRAADTQYF. The CDR3 DNA follows: TGCAGCTTCCATAGCGGGAGGGCCGCAGATACGCAGTATTTT. The chain carries TRBV29-1 and TRBJ2-3, with 11 bases aligning to TRBD2. V was pared by 8 bases and J by 4 bases, with 8 bases of the junction left unmatched. CDR1 and CDR2 from the germline V gene are SQVTM and ANQGSEA. The CDR3 runs 14 residues.

The chain combines TRBV7-2 with TRBJ2-5; D is perhaps TRBD1 (5 bases). Germline CDR1 is SGHTA and CDR2 is FQGNSA. The CDR3 length is 14 residues. Trimming took off 3 bases at V and 1 base at J, with 9 bases between the two ends. CDR3 loop: CASSFGGAQETQYF. The DNA for the CDR3 is TGTGCCAGCAGCTTTGGTGGGGCCCAAGAGACCCAGTACTTC.